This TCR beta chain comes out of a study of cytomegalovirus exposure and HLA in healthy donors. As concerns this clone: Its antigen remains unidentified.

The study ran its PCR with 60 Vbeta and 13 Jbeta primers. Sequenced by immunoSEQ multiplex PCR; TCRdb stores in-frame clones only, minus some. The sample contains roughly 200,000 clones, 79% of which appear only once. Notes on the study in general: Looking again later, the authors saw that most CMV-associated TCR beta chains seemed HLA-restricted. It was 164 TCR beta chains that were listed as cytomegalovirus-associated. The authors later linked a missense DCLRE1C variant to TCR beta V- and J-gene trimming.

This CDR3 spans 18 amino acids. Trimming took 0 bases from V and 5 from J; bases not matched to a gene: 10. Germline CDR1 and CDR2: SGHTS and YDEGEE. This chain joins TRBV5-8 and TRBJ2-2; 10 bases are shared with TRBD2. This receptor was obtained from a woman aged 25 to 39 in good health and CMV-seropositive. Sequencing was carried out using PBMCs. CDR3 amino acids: CASSLGLAGALFTGELFF. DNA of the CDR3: TGTGCCAGCAGCTTGGGGCTAGCGGGAGCCCTATTTACCGGGGAGCTGTTTTTT.